This T cell receptor beta chain was identified during a study of blood T cell repertoires in COVID-19. On the study more broadly: Italy, Spain and the United States were the sources of the convalescent and acute COVID-19 samples.

The V end lost 0 bases, the J end lost 3 bases, and 15 bases lay between the germline ends. Germline CDR1 LGHDT, CDR2 YNNKEL (reference sequence). The length of the CDR3 is 17 residues. Per the original data handling: Estimation of nucleated cell counts was performed using reference gene primer amplification. Sequencing used immunoSEQ multiplex PCR; TCRdb keeps in-frame clones, though not all of them. That table gives V, J and clone size, and the DNA gave D and trimming. The repertoire holds around 190,000 clones, 80% to 90% seen once, with 8% to 13% in the top ten. This TCR derives from a woman between 35 and 50 years old with COVID-19, enrolled during active disease. The chain carries TRBV3-1 (or the pseudogene TRBV3-2) and TRBJ1-3; perhaps TRBD1 as D (5 bases). The sample was peripheral blood. Here the CDR3 reads CASSQDRGRAFGNTIYF. As DNA, the CDR3 is TGTGCCAGCAGCCAAGATCGAGGCAGGGCATTTGGAAACACCATATATTTT.